This entry is about one TCR beta chain. Its specificity is unknown. These data originate in a study of shared clonotypes between healthy human individuals. The CDR3 runs to 12 residues. After removal of 4 bases from V and 4 bases from J, the junction contained 2 bases not matched to a gene. Germline lookup yields CDR1 SGHNT and CDR2 YYREEE (reference sequence). Sequencing used immunoSEQ multiplex PCR; TCRdb keeps in-frame clones, though not all of them. The repertoire holds around 1.1 million clones, with around 77% as singletons. Whole-study results and caveats: Naive CD4 clonotypes overlapped across a handful of donors at roughly 5%.

This receptor was obtained from a man younger than 35 in good health. Some clones in this sample may be carry-over from other donors' samples. Sequences were obtained from memory CD4+ T cells from PBMCs. Regarding subset: CD45RA-negative fraction. V usage is TRBV5-4 and J usage is TRBJ2-7; 7 nucleotides match TRBD2. The CDR3 coding sequence is TGTGCCAGCAGCGGGGAGGGGTACGAGCAGTACTTC. Translated: CASSGEGYEQYF.